The 26 T cell receptor beta chains below all came from one sample that was sequenced in a study of T cells after yellow fever vaccination. MiXCR was run by TCRdb on the 5' RACE reads, yielding one entry per CDR3 protein. The table records roughly 300,000 distinct CDR3 sequences, 8% to 9.5% of them present only once. Sequenced material: PBMCs, taken more than 35 days after the first yellow fever vaccination. All receptors derive from a young man who received the YFV17D yellow fever vaccine.

This clonotype was picked up a small number of times. This chain uses TRBV4-1 with TRBJ2-7, with D possibly being TRBD1 or TRBD2 (5 bases each). V was trimmed by 1 base and J by 4 bases, leaving 8 bases between them. The CDR3 covers 13 residues. Germline loops: CDR1 MGHRA, CDR2 YSYEKL. The CDR3 nucleotides are TGCGCCAGCAGCCAAGTGGGACGTTACGAGCAGTACTTC. Amino acids: CASSQVGRYEQYF.

CDR3: CASSYPTGGSGELFF. CDR3 in DNA: TGTGCCAGCAGTTACCCGACAGGGGGTAGCGGGGAGCTGTTTTTT. The gene calls are TRBV6-5 and TRBJ2-2; 9 bases line up with TRBD1. Losses at the gene ends were 2 bases for V and 7 bases for J; bases not matched to a gene: 5. CDR1 is MNHEY and CDR2 is SVGAGI in the germline V gene. CDR3 size: 15 residues.

The chain has TRBV21-1 and TRBJ2-5; the tabulated D call, TRBD2, remains unverified against the DNA. TRBV21-1 is classified as a pseudogene. The CDR3 is 15 amino acids. CDR3 region: CASSKASGGRETQYF. The CDR3 bases are TGTGCCAGCAGCAAGGCTAGCGGGGGGAGAGAGACCCAGTACTTC.

This chain connects TRBV7-2 to TRBJ1-2; D perhaps matches TRBD1 (6 bases). CDR1 is SGHTA and CDR2 is FQGNSA in the germline V gene. This CDR3 is 13 amino acids long. V lost 4 bases and J 5 bases, leaving 11 bases between the germline ends. CDR3 amino acids: CASSSLQGYGYTF. The CDR3 bases are TGTGCCAGCAGCTCCCTACAGGGATATGGCTACACCTTC.

This clonotype was recorded a few times. The chain carries TRBV5-1 and TRBJ2-3, with unresolved D. Germline V CDR1 and CDR2: SGHRS, YFSETQ. Trimming took 5 bases from V and 3 from J, leaving 7 bases between them. CDR3 size: 12 residues. The CDR3 loop is CASREETDTQYF. The CDR3 DNA sequence: TGCGCCAGCAGGGAAGAGACAGATACGCAGTATTTT.

This clonotype was counted a few times. The rearrangement joins TRBV5-1 to TRBJ2-2; TRBD1 matches 8 bases. CDR1 is SGHRS and CDR2 is YFSETQ in the germline V gene. V shed 3 bases, J shed 7 bases, and the junction held 5 bases outside the gene matches. CDR3 length: 14 amino acids. CDR3 region: CASSSTGDGGELFF. CDR3 nucleotide sequence: TGCGCCAGCAGCTCGACAGGGGATGGCGGGGAGCTGTTTTTT.

This clonotype has only a few counts. V usage is TRBV6-5 and J usage is TRBJ2-1; either TRBD1 or TRBD2 may fit D (6 bases each). CDR1 and CDR2 (germline): MNHEY, SVGAGI. The CDR3 is 16 residues long. V lost 2 bases to trimming and J lost 0 bases, with 11 bases between them. The CDR3 DNA sequence: TGTGCCAGCAGTTACGGGGGGCAGATCTCCTACAATGAGCAGTTCTTC. Translation gives CASSYGGQISYNEQFF.

This clonotype was detected a few times. The chain links TRBV6-1 to TRBJ1-6; 7 nucleotides agree with TRBD1. This CDR3 is 14 amino acids long. Germline V gene sequence: CDR1 MNHNS, CDR2 SASEGT. The V segment lost 7 bases and the J segment 9 bases; nucleotides outside the gene matches: 9. The DNA for the CDR3 is TGTGCCAGCACCCAAGGACAGGAAAGTTCACCCCTCCACTTT. Its protein product is CASTQGQESSPLHF.

The rearrangement joins TRBV7-3 to TRBJ2-2; D not resolved. Germline V gives CDR1 SGHTA, CDR2 FQGTGA. V was cut by 8 bases and J by 5 bases, with 12 bases left in between. The CDR3 loop spans 13 amino acids. As DNA, the CDR3 is TGTGCCAGCGGGCCCCCGTGGACCGGGGAGCTGTTTTTT. This translates into CASGPPWTGELFF.

The V gene is TRBV6-1, the J gene TRBJ1-5, with 7 bases fitting TRBD1. Germline CDR1 and CDR2: MNHNS and SASEGT. The CDR3 runs 13 residues. V trimming: 6 bases; J trimming: 4 bases; junction bases outside the gene matches: 3. CDR3 nucleotides: TGTGCCAGCAGCGACAGGGAGAATCAGCCCCAGCATTTT. Its protein product is CASSDRENQPQHF.

The V gene is TRBV7-2, the J gene TRBJ2-5, with 8 bases identical to TRBD2. Unmatched junction bases numbered 7, after V lost 3 bases and J lost 4 bases. The CDR3 sequence is 15 residues long. Germline loops: CDR1 SGHTA, CDR2 FQGNSA. CDR3 amino acids: CASSFYSGSPETQYF. Here the CDR3 DNA reads TGTGCCAGCAGCTTCTACAGCGGGAGCCCAGAGACCCAGTACTTC.

In this sample, this clonotype turned up many times. This chain joins TRBV5-4 and TRBJ2-3; D may match TRBD1 or TRBD2 (6 bases each). The CDR3 sequence is 14 residues long. V dropped 4 bases and J dropped 9 bases, with 18 bases sitting between them. Germline assignment: CDR1 SGHNT and CDR2 YYREEE (reference sequence). Here the CDR3 DNA reads TGTGCCAGCAGCCCGAGGGGGGAGATAGGCACGCAGTATTTT. As protein: CASSPRGEIGTQYF.

In this sample, this clonotype turned up a few times. The V call is TRBV7-9, the J call TRBJ1-2, with D unclear. Germline CDR1 and CDR2: SEHNR and FQNEAQ (reference sequence). The CDR3 runs 15 residues. The V and J ends lost 1 base and 5 bases respectively, with 14 bases between them. The CDR3 DNA sequence: TGTGCCAGCAGCTTAGATCAAGGCCGTTGGTATGGCTACACCTTC. As protein: CASSLDQGRWYGYTF.

This clonotype was counted between two and nine times. The rearrangement joins TRBV20-1 to TRBJ1-3, with D hard to call. The CDR3 totals 13 residues. CDR1 DFQATT and CDR2 SNEGSKA come from the germline V gene (reference sequence). V shed 1 base and J shed 1 base, with 5 bases lying between them. Written as DNA, the CDR3 is TGCAGTGCTAGAGGGGAGTCTGGAAACACCATATATTTT. Amino acids: CSARGESGNTIYF.

This clonotype was observed once. The genes are TRBV6-2 or TRBV6-3 and TRBJ2-3; D remains ambiguous. CDR1 and CDR2 from the germline V gene are MNHEY and SVGEGT. The CDR3 runs to 13 residues. The V end lost 7 bases, the J end lost 0 bases, and 8 bases lay between the germline ends. The CDR3 nucleotides are TGTGCCAGCAAGACGAGTAGCACAGATACGCAGTATTTT. Translated, it gives CASKTSSTDTQYF.

This clonotype was picked up a small number of times. The chain carries TRBV24-1 and TRBJ2-2, with 7 bases fitting TRBD2. V lost 2 bases to trimming and J lost 5 bases; unmatched junction nucleotides: 4. The germline V gene encodes CDR1 KGHDR and CDR2 SFDVKD. This CDR3 region has 15 residues. The CDR3 DNA is TGTGCCACCAGTGATTCTAGCGGAGGTACCGGGGAGCTGTTTTTT. It specifies CATSDSSGGTGELFF.

At least ten counts were recorded for this clonotype. The chain combines TRBV6-5 with TRBJ2-7; D is unresolved. V was cut by 2 bases and J by 2 bases, with 7 bases left in between. This CDR3 region has 13 residues. The germline V gene has CDR1 MNHEY and CDR2 SVGAGI. This CDR3 is CASSYGLPYEQYF. CDR3 coding DNA: TGTGCCAGCAGTTACGGTCTGCCCTACGAGCAGTACTTC.

CDR3 sequence (DNA): TGTGCCAGCAGTTTACAGGGGTTTCGAAGCACCGGGGAGCTGTTTTTT. Protein: CASSLQGFRSTGELFF. V is TRBV28 and J is TRBJ2-2, with D possibly TRBD1 on 6 matching bases. The V end was cut by 2 bases, the J end by 4 bases, with 14 bases between. The CDR3 loop spans 16 amino acids. Per the germline V gene, CDR1 is MDHEN and CDR2 is SYDVKM.

This clonotype was seen a few times. CDR3 nucleotide sequence: TGTGCCAGCAGTTTGCGGGTGAGCTACGAGCAGTACGTC. Its translation is CASSLRVSYEQYV. The chain joins TRBV28 to TRBJ2-7; D may be TRBD2 (5 bases). Trimming took off 3 bases at V and 3 bases at J, with 9 bases between the two ends. The CDR3 is made up of 13 amino acids. Germline lookup yields CDR1 MDHEN and CDR2 SYDVKM.

V is TRBV7-2 and J is TRBJ2-7; D not certain. Per the germline V gene, CDR1 is SGHTA and CDR2 is FQGNSA. Trimming took off 5 bases at V and 3 bases at J, with 11 bases between the two ends. The CDR3 runs 13 residues. As DNA, the CDR3 is TGTGCCAGCAGCCTTAGTCCGGGCTACGAGCAGTACTTC. As protein: CASSLSPGYEQYF.

The rearrangement uses TRBV20-1 and TRBJ1-5, with no clear D. Germline lookup yields CDR1 DFQATT and CDR2 SNEGSKA (reference sequence). CDR3 length: 12 amino acids. Trimming stripped 3 bases from V and 3 bases from J, with 6 bases between. CDR3 sequence (DNA): TGCAGTGCTAGTCTACACAATCAGCCCCAGCATTTT. Translated, it gives CSASLHNQPQHF.

This clonotype came up a few times. The chain is built from TRBV5-1 and TRBJ2-7; 9 bases map to TRBD1. Trimming at V came to 5 bases and at J to 3 bases, leaving 9 bases not matched to a gene. The CDR3 contains 15 residues. Looked up from germline, CDR1 is SGHRS and CDR2 is YFSETQ. The chain's CDR3 is CASRPGQGTVYEQYV. In DNA form, the CDR3 reads TGCGCCAGCAGGCCGGGACAGGGTACCGTCTACGAGCAGTACGTC.

This clonotype was counted a few times. The gene calls are TRBV12-3 or TRBV12-4 and TRBJ2-1; TRBD1 matches at 10 bases. This CDR3 is 14 amino acids long. V shed 10 bases and J 9 bases; nucleotides not matched to a gene: 12. CDR3 loop: CATQGQGMIVEQFF. CDR3 sequence (DNA): TGTGCCACCCAGGGACAGGGGATGATTGTTGAGCAGTTCTTC.

V is TRBV6-2 or TRBV6-3 and J is TRBJ2-1; D may be TRBD1 (7 bases). The CDR3 sequence is 12 residues long. Trimming shortened V by 9 bases and J by 3 bases, and 9 bases separated the two germline ends. Germline V gives CDR1 MNHEY, CDR2 SVGEGT. CDR3 in amino acids: CASQGGYNEQFF. As DNA, the CDR3 is TGTGCCAGTCAGGGGGGCTACAATGAGCAGTTCTTC.

The rearrangement uses TRBV7-3 and TRBJ2-3, with 8 positions matching TRBD2. With V trimmed by 0 bases and J by 0 bases, 5 bases remained unmatched. Germline CDR1 reads SGHTA; CDR2 reads FQGTGA. This CDR3 comprises 17 residues. CDR3 DNA: TGTGCCAGCAGCTTAACAGCGCGGGGGGCCAGCACAGATACGCAGTATTTT. Translated, it gives CASSLTARGASTDTQYF.

Regarding this clonotype: The junction shows a germline mismatch at one end, possibly a read error. This sequence joins TRBV7-2 and TRBJ2-7; D may match TRBD1 or TRBD2 (5 bases each). Germline V lookup: CDR1 SGHTA, CDR2 FQGNSA. CDR3 size: 12 residues. CDR3 residues: CASSEFFGTAIF. The CDR3 DNA reads TGTGCCAGCAGCGAATTCTTCGGGACGGCCATCTTC.